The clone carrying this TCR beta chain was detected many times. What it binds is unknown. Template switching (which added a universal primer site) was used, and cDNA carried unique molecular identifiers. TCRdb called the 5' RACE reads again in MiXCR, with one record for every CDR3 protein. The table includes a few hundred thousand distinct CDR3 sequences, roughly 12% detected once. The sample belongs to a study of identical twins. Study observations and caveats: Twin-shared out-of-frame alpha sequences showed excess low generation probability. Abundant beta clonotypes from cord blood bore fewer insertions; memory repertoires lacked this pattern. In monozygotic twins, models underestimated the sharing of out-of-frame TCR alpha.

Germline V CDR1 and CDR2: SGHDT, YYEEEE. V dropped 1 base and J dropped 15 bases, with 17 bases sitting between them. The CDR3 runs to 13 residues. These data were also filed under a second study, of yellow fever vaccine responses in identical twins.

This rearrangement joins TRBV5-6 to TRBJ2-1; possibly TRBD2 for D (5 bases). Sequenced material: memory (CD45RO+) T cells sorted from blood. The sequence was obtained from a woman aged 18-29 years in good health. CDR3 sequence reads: CASSLTRVLVSFF. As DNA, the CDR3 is TGTGCCAGCAGCTTGACGAGAGTACTAGTTTCGTTCTTC.